This T cell receptor beta chain was captured in a study of blood T cell repertoires in COVID-19. Study in general: COVID-19 samples collected from the United States, Italy and Spain covered acute and convalescent phases. From T cells, B-cell-depleted T cells, or PBMCs came the material, which was cDNA or gDNA.

V lost 9 bases and J lost 2; bases outside the gene matches: 7. CDR3 length: 14 amino acids. The germline CDR1 and CDR2 sequences are MDHEN and SYDVKM. Per the original methods: Counts of nucleated cells, estimated from reference gene primer amplification, were obtained. Clones were read by immunoSEQ multiplex PCR, and TCRdb kept only the in-frame ones, dropping some. The V and J calls and clone size come from that table; D and trimming were worked out from the DNA. This table holds about 110,000 clones, more than 65% found once. Material: peripheral blood. V and J are TRBV28 and TRBJ2-3; 8 positions agree with TRBD2. This TCR was sampled from an elderly woman with acute or convalescent COVID-19. DNA for the CDR3: TGTGCCAGTGTGGCGGGGGGAGCCACAGATACGCAGTATTTT. Its protein is CASVAGGATDTQYF.